The TCR beta chain under discussion was sequenced for a study of Graves' ophthalmopathy and Graves' hyperthyroidism. About the research overall: Ophthalmopathy not arising within 18 months of follow-up defined hyperthyroidism as stable. Study-wide findings and caveats: Among expanded thyroid clonotypes above 0.001 frequency, most also occurred in blood.

Amplification from RNA transcripts yielded the TCR beta CDR3 regions. Second-round multiplex PCR came after a first-round RT-PCR that employed HTBI primers. TCRdb ran MiXCR on the multiplex PCR reads and lists one entry per CDR3 protein. This sample has some 1.1 million distinct CDR3 sequences; about two fifths occur once, and the top ten carry 11%. Note on this clonotype: Its matching antigen is unknown. The junction and the germline gene differ at one end; a read error may be behind it.

Hyperthyroidism patients had new diagnoses, durations under 2 months, and ages of 18 to 65. The CDR3 covers 10 residues. Germline values: CDR1 SGHDT, CDR2 YYEEEE. The origin of this receptor is an adult man with Graves' hyperthyroidism. Sequences were obtained from peripheral blood or thyroid tissue (not recorded which). This rearrangement joins TRBV5-6 to TRBJ2-6; no clear D gene. The CDR3 protein is CASSLVTEAF. The DNA for the CDR3 is TGTGCCAGCAGCTTGGTCACTGAAGCTTTC.